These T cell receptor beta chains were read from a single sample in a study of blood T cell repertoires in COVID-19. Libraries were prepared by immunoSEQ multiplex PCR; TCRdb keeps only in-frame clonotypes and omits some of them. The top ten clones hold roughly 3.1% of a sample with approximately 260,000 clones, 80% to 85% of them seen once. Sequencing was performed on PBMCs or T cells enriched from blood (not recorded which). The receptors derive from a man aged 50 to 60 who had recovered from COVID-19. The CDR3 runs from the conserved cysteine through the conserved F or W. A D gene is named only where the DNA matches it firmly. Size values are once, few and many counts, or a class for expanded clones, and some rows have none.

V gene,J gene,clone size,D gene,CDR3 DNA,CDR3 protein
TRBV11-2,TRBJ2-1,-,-,TGTGCCAGCAGCTTAGATTGGACTCACAATGAGCAGTTCTTC,CASSLDWTHNEQFF
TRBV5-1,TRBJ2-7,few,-,TGCGCCAGCAGCCAAACTCCTTCCTACGAGCAGTACTTC,CASSQTPSYEQYF
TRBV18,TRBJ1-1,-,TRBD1,TGTGCCAGCTCACCACTCCCGGGACAGGCCCCATCGAACACTGAAGCTTTCTTT,CASSPLPGQAPSNTEAFF
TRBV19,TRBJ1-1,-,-,TGTGCCAGTACCCGGGTTTTCATGAACACTGAAGCTTTCTTT,CASTRVFMNTEAFF
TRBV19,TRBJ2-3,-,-,TGTGCCAGTAGTATAGGGGACACCAAACGCACAGATACGCAGTATTTT,CASSIGDTKRTDTQYF
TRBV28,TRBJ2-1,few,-,TGTGCCAGCAGTTCCGGGGTCTACAATGAGCAGTTCTTC,CASSSGVYNEQFF
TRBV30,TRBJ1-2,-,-,TGTGCCTGGAGTGCGACACGGTCAGGTCTTCGGGGCTACACCTTC,CAWSATRSGLRGYTF
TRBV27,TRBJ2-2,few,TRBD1,TGTGCCAGCAGTCCTAGGGGGCTCGTCACCGGGGAGCTGTTTTTT,CASSPRGLVTGELFF
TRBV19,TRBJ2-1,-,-,TGTGCCACAGAATACAGCGGTAGCTCCTACAATGAGCAGTTCTTC,CATEYSGSSYNEQFF
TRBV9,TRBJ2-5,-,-,TGTGCCAGCAGCGTAGGAGTCGGAGGAACTGCCGGGGAGACCCAGTACTTC,CASSVGVGGTAGETQYF
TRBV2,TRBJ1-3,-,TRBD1,TGTGCCAGCATAGCTACAGGGGGCTCTGGAAACACCATATATTTT,CASIATGGSGNTIYF
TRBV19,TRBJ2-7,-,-,TGTGCCAGTAGTCCCCGGGTGCACTACGAGCAGTACTTC,CASSPRVHYEQYF
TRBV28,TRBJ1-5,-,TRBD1,TGTGCCAGCAGCCCAACCCGGGACAGACCGAGTTTGAAGCCCCAGCATTTT,CASSPTRDRPSLKPQHF
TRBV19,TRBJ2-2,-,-,TGTGCCAGTAGCGCCAGGGGCGGGGAGCTGTTTTTT,CASSARGGELFF